Shown below are 25 T cell receptor beta chains from a single sample sequenced in a study of breast tumors, draining lymph nodes, adjacent tissues (dated by TCRdb to 2016 to 2018). Library preparation was by multiplex PCR. These reads were obtained on an Illumina HiSeq 2000. TCRdb passed the public sequencing reads through fastp at Q25 and MiXCR, retaining productive beta sequences. For every CDR3 protein sequence, its rows merge into one entry that carries the most common genes and DNA. For this sample the table gives approximately 150,000 distinct CDR3 sequences, of which approximately 30% were detected only once. The ten top clones hold more than 3.5% of the sample. Lymph node samples were obtained from the axillary draining lymph nodes of breast cancer patients. Sequencing input: axillary lymph node tissue. The receptors originated from a female donor with breast cancer. Some clones in this sample may be carry-over from other donors' samples.

There are many counts of this clonotype. J is TRBJ2-1 and V is TRBV9; a possible D gene is TRBD1 (5 bases). The germline CDR1 and CDR2 sequences are SGDLS and YYNGEE. The CDR3 covers 13 residues. Deletions cut 0 bases from V and 5 bases from J, with 6 bases between. CDR3 sequence: CASSVAGNNEQFF. The CDR3 DNA reads as TGTGCCAGCAGCGTAGCAGGGAACAATGAGCAGTTCTTC.

This clonotype was detected ten times or more. The genes are TRBV9 and TRBJ2-5, with a tentative D call TRBD1 (6 bases). CDR1 is SGDLS and CDR2 is YYNGEE in the germline V gene. The V end lost 4 bases, the J end lost 3 bases, and 10 bases lay between the germline ends. The CDR3 has 13 amino acids. CDR3 sequence: CASSTSGEETQYF. As DNA, the CDR3 is TGTGCCAGCAGCACCTCAGGGGAAGAGACCCAGTACTTC.

The rearrangement links TRBV7-8 to TRBJ1-5, with D possibly TRBD1 on 6 matching bases. Per the germline V gene, CDR1 is SGHVS and CDR2 is FQNEAQ. CDR3 length: 17 residues. V shed 1 base and J shed 0 bases, with 13 bases lying between them. The CDR3 coding sequence is TGTGCCAGCAGCTTAGTGGTAGCGGGGGCTAGCAATCAGCCCCAGCATTTT. Translated, it gives CASSLVVAGASNQPQHF.

This sequence joins TRBV9 and TRBJ2-7, with 8 bases fitting TRBD2. The DNA matches TRBJ2-5 better at its end, which makes the J call doubtful. The CDR3 contains 16 residues. CDR1 is SGDLS and CDR2 is YYNGEE in the germline V gene. The chain's CDR3 is CASSAEVAGWGETQYF. The CDR3 coding sequence is TGTGCCAGCAGCGCCGAGGTAGCGGGATGGGGAGAGACCCAGTACTTC.

Regarding this clonotype: One junction end does not reproduce the germline sequence, and a read error may be involved. The V call is TRBV5-1, the J call TRBJ1-3; 7 bases are a match to TRBD1. The germline V gene has CDR1 SGHRS and CDR2 YFSETQ. The CDR3 is made up of 17 amino acids. CDR3 region: CASSLGDSQFSGSTIYF. The CDR3 bases are TGCGCCAGCAGCTTGGGGGACAGCCAGTTCTCTGGAAGCACCATATATTTT.

This clonotype showed up many times. The chain joins TRBV6-2 or TRBV6-3 to TRBJ2-7; D perhaps matches TRBD1 (5 bases). V lost 6 bases to trimming and J lost 3 bases, with 18 bases between them. The germline CDR1 and CDR2 sequences are MNHEY and SVGEGT. The CDR3 length is 15 residues. The CDR3 spells CASRNPRGWGYEQYF. In DNA form, the CDR3 reads TGTGCCAGCAGAAACCCAAGGGGATGGGGCTACGAGCAGTACTTC.

This clonotype was detected ten times or more. This chain joins TRBV5-1 and TRBJ1-3; no reliable D call. Germline CDR1 reads SGHRS; CDR2 reads YFSETQ. The CDR3 has 15 residues. The V end was cut by 2 bases, the J end by 7 bases, with 16 bases between. CDR3 in amino acids: CASSLDLLVGNTIYF. The CDR3 DNA follows: TGCGCCAGCAGCTTAGACCTGCTTGTCGGGAACACCATATATTTT.

Comment on this clonotype: Since no conserved phenylalanine or tryptophan closes the CDR3, a read error is the likely cause. This chain joins TRBV27 and TRBJ1-5; D is ambiguous. In germline, CDR1 is MNHEY, CDR2 SMNVEV (reference sequence). Deletions cut 6 bases from V and 2 bases from J, with 17 bases between. CDR3 length equals 16 residues. This CDR3 is CASSPRLAHGNQPQHS. CDR3 nucleotide sequence: TGTGCCAGCAGCCCCCGGTTGGCCCATGGCAATCAGCCCCAGCATTCT.

This clonotype has ten or more counts. The rearrangement links TRBV20-1 to TRBJ2-5; D assignment may be TRBD1 or TRBD2 (6 bases each). This CDR3 is built from 13 residues. Germline CDR1 DFQATT, CDR2 SNEGSKA (reference sequence). Trimming stripped 7 bases from V and 9 bases from J, with 21 bases between. In nucleotides, the CDR3 is TGCAGTGTCCGGGGGCCCTCCGCTAAGGCCCAGTACTTC. It is translated as CSVRGPSAKAQYF.

The chain combines TRBV20-1 with TRBJ2-7, with 8 nucleotides matching TRBD1. V shed 0 bases, J shed 3 bases, and the junction held 7 bases outside the gene matches. Germline V gene data show CDR1 as DFQATT and CDR2 as SNEGSKA (reference sequence). This CDR3 region has 15 residues. The CDR3 region is CSARDTRQGFYEQYF. CDR3 sequence (DNA): TGCAGTGCTAGAGATACTCGACAGGGGTTCTACGAGCAGTACTTC.

A note on this clonotype: This may come from a read error, since a much larger clone is one base off. V usage is TRBV18 and J usage is TRBJ2-5; D assignment may be TRBD1 or TRBD2 (5 bases each). Germline V lookup: CDR1 KGHSH, CDR2 LQKENI. The CDR3 has 16 residues. DNA for the CDR3: TGTGCCAGCTCACCACTGGGACGGGGCTTCCAAGAGACCCGGTACTTC. Encoded protein: CASSPLGRGFQETRYF.

This clonotype was seen at least ten times. V and J are TRBV4-1 and TRBJ2-7; D tentatively fits TRBD1 or TRBD2 (5 bases each). The V and J ends lost 2 bases and 3 bases respectively, with 14 bases between them. From germline, CDR1 is MGHRA and CDR2 YSYEKL. The CDR3 is 15 amino acids. The CDR3 spells CASSQMSGTYYEQYF. CDR3 nucleotide sequence: TGCGCCAGCAGCCAAATGAGTGGGACCTACTACGAGCAGTACTTC.

This clonotype was seen a handful of times. V gene TRBV5-1 combines with J gene TRBJ1-1, with 8 nucleotides matching TRBD1. The trim removed 4 bases at V and 4 bases at J, leaving 6 bases unmatched. Germline values: CDR1 SGHRS, CDR2 YFSETQ. CDR3 length: 14 residues. CDR3 sequence reads: CASSAGQGPTEAFF. The CDR3 nucleotides read TGCGCCAGCAGCGCAGGACAGGGCCCCACTGAAGCTTTCTTT.

Of note for this clonotype: Since a much larger clone is just one base distant, this may be a read error. V and J are TRBV6-2 or TRBV6-3 and TRBJ2-7; D gene ambiguous. The length of the CDR3 is 13 residues. Germline values: CDR1 MNHEY, CDR2 SVGEGT. The CDR3 here is CASIGQVSYEQCF. CDR3 bases: TGTGCCAGCATTGGGCAGGTCTCCTACGAGCAGTGCTTC.

The CDR3 DNA sequence: TGTGCCAGCAGCTTATCCGGGACTAGCGGGACTCAATACGAGCAGTACTTC. Amino acid sequence: CASSLSGTSGTQYEQYF. V is TRBV5-5 and J is TRBJ2-7; 13 nucleotides line up with TRBD2. This CDR3 is 17 amino acids long. J lost 4 bases, V lost 2 bases, and 9 bases had no gene match. Germline V gene data show CDR1 as SGHKS and CDR2 as YYEKEE (reference sequence).

At least ten counts were recorded for this clonotype. This chain joins TRBV19 and TRBJ2-1; 10 nucleotides agree with TRBD2. CDR3 size: 15 residues. The ends lost 6 bases at V and 2 bases at J; junction bases unmatched: 4. Per germline, CDR1 LNHDA and CDR2 SQIVND (reference sequence). The CDR3 coding sequence is TGTGCCAGTAGAATCCTAGCGGGGGCCTACAATGAGCAGTTCTTC. It yields the protein CASRILAGAYNEQFF. Complete variable domain (other parts from reference TRBV19 and TRBJ2-1): DGGITQSPKYLFRKEGQNVTLSCEQNLNHDAMYWYRQDPGQGLRLIYYSQIVNDFQKGDIAEGYSVSREKKESFPLTVTSAQKNPTAFYLCASRILAGAYNEQFFGPGTRLTVL.

This clonotype has just a few counts. A much larger clone lies one base from this, so it may be a read error. This sequence joins TRBV5-6 and TRBJ2-3, with D possibly being TRBD1 (5 bases). Trimming pared 3 bases from V and 7 bases from J, leaving 12 bases between. The CDR3 length is 13 residues. CDR1 and CDR2 from the germline V gene are SGHDT and YYEEEE. CDR3 DNA sequence: TGTGCCAGCAGCTCCGGCAGGGCAAATACGCAGTATTTT. This encodes CASSSGRANTQYF.

As regards this clonotype: The CDR3 carries no conserved terminal phenylalanine or tryptophan, so it likely arises from a read error. It is unclear where the CDR3 begins or ends on the DNA, so no DNA is shown, and the CDR3 is as TCRdb lists it. This chain connects TRBV19 to TRBJ1-5; the table's D call, TRBD1, has no DNA check behind it. The CDR3 adds up to 16 amino acids, both ends counted. CDR1 and CDR2 (germline): LNHDA, SQIVND (reference sequence). CDR3 sequence: CASSMLPQGSNQPQHL.

This clonotype came up many times. J is TRBJ2-7 and V is TRBV15; D possibly corresponds to TRBD1 (5 bases). The ends were cut back, 7 bases at V and 2 bases at J, with 18 bases in the middle. CDR3 length equals 15 residues. Germline V gene data show CDR1 as LNHNV and CDR2 as YYDKDF (reference sequence). The CDR3 DNA reads as TGTGCCACCATCAGGGTGGAACGATTGACCTACGAGCAGTACTTC. Translation: CATIRVERLTYEQYF.

As regards this clonotype: Since no conserved phenylalanine or tryptophan closes the CDR3, a read error is the likely cause. The CDR3 DNA reads as TGTGCCACCAGCGACAGGGGGGAGATCCGCCCCCAGCATTCT. The encoded protein is CATSDRGEIRPQHS. V usage is TRBV24-1 and J usage is TRBJ1-5; 9 bases are shared with TRBD1. V was pared by 7 bases and J by 10 bases, with 10 bases of the junction left unmatched. The length of the CDR3 is 14 residues. Germline CDR1 KGHDR, CDR2 SFDVKD.

This clonotype appeared many times. J is TRBJ1-6 and V is TRBV28; D perhaps matches TRBD1 (6 bases). Germline V gene lookup returns CDR1 MDHEN and CDR2 SYDVKM. CDR3 length: 14 residues. The ends were cut back, 5 bases at V and 9 bases at J, with 14 bases in the middle. The DNA for the CDR3 is TGTGCCAGCAGTCGGACCAGGGGAGGTTCACCCCTCCACTTT. Protein sequence: CASSRTRGGSPLHF.

This clonotype was seen many times. The CDR3 loop reads CATSDRRDQRETQYF. The CDR3 DNA is TGTGCCACCAGTGACCGAAGGGACCAGCGAGAGACCCAGTACTTC. This sequence joins TRBV24-1 and TRBJ2-5; perhaps D is TRBD1 or TRBD2 (5 bases each). V shed 4 bases and J shed 4 bases, with 15 bases lying between them. The CDR3 spans 15 residues. Germline CDR1 KGHDR, CDR2 SFDVKD.

This clonotype was seen at least ten times. This chain links TRBV7-8 with TRBJ2-1; D gene uncertain. CDR1 is SGHVS and CDR2 is FQNEAQ in the germline V gene. The CDR3 length is 14 residues. Trimming pared 5 bases from V and 3 bases from J, leaving 11 bases between. CDR3 sequence reads: CASSRSGSYNEQFF. As DNA, the CDR3 is TGTGCCAGCAGCCGTTCCGGTAGCTACAATGAGCAGTTCTTC.

Many counts were recorded for this clonotype. In DNA, the CDR3 is TGCGCCAGCAGTGAGCGGGATACGCAGTATTTT. This encodes CASSERDTQYF. This sequence joins TRBV10-1 and TRBJ2-3; D gene ambiguous. V was cut by 2 bases and J by 6 bases, with 3 bases left in between. CDR1 WNHNN and CDR2 SYGVQD come from the germline V gene (reference sequence). CDR3 length: 11 amino acids.

The chain employs TRBV2 and TRBJ2-3, with 9 nucleotides matching TRBD2. The germline V gene encodes CDR1 SNHLY and CDR2 FYNNEI. The CDR3 runs to 16 residues. Losses at the gene ends were 9 bases for V and 4 bases for J; bases not matched to a gene: 14. The CDR3 is CASISGGGGGPDTQYF. The CDR3 bases are TGTGCCAGTATATCCGGAGGCGGGGGGGGGCCAGATACGCAGTATTTT. The whole variable domain, remainder taken from reference TRBV2 and TRBJ2-3, is EPEVTQTPSHQVTQMGQEVILRCVPISNHLYFYWYRQILGQKVEFLVSFYNNEISEKSEIFDDQFSVERPDGSNFTLKIRSTKLEDSAMYFCASISGGGGGPDTQYFGPGTRLTVL.